What follows describes a single TCR beta chain. This clone has only a few counts. Its antigen remains unidentified. No qualities accompany the bases; no much larger clone lies one base away. Other DNA sequences of this sample code for an identical CDR3. Using the deep immunoSEQ assay, TCR CDR3 regions were amplified from genomic DNA by multiplex PCR. Extracted genomic DNA from each cell subset was distributed evenly across all wells of several immunoSEQ 96-well plates, and each plate was treated as a replicate. For sorted subsets, around 200 ng genomic DNA, equal to tens of thousands of T cell genomes, was loaded into each replicate PCR. Purified libraries were quantified with a Qubit 3.0 fluorometer, sized on a Bioanalyzer 2100, and re-quantified with the KAPA Library Quantification kit. Each immunoSEQ 96-well plate was sequenced on its own single-read 150-cycle Illumina NextSeq 550 flow cell. The authors' analysis ran thus. Because only junctional sequences without quality scores were contained in the immunoSEQ output, filtering matching that applied to full-length reads could not be performed. To assign V/J genes and CDR3, sequences were annotated using PyIR, a Python wrapper for IgBLAST v1.9, with IMGT germline references. Reads with weak V/J assignments (E-value above 1e-6), missing CDR3, stop codons, out-of-frame junctions, or ambiguous translated residues were removed. V3J clonotypes were defined by identical inferred V gene, J gene, and CDR3 amino acid sequence. Percentage overlap between repertoires was calculated by dividing the number of shared unique clonotypes by the size of the smaller repertoire. Three approaches were used to assess repertoire richness: RTK rarefaction, the Chao1 estimator, and Recon v2.1 estimates of unobserved clonotypes. Generation probabilities for all TCRbeta clonotypes obtained by the gDNA method from a few donors were computed using OLGA. The source is immuneACCESS, and TCRdb retained only in-frame sequences with V and J called. Part of the clones is not carried over; for the studies checked, unresolved V genes explain less than half of this, and the remainder is unexplained. From that table come the V and J calls and clone size; the DNA was used to work out D and trimming. Here the sample has fewer than 100,000 clones; roughly two thirds occur a single time. The top ten clonotypes cover 35% to 55% of the sample.

The donors were healthy, HIV-negative adults who had no recently reported acute infections or vaccinations. Every donor was a Caucasian adult residing in Nashville, Tennessee, USA. CD8 memory samples consisted of magnetically selected CD45RO+ cells combined with CCR7-negative CD45RA+ effector memory (TemRA) cells. After blood collection by leukapheresis, PBMCs were isolated using Ficoll-Histopaque density gradient centrifugation and then cryopreserved in the vapor phase of liquid nitrogen. Analytical flow cytometry was used to check the purity and quantity of each magnetically sorted T cell population. From each sorted fraction, genomic DNA was isolated and quantified by UV absorbance on a Nanodrop 2000c. These data come from a study of shared clonotypes between healthy human individuals (dated by TCRdb to the early 2020s). The study in broad terms: Two women and a few men aged 18 to 49 years were included in the cohort. For each donor, three plates each were used for CD4 naive and CD4 memory, two plates were used for CD8 naive, and one plate was used for CD8 memory. Blood TCR repertoires of a handful of healthy adults were deeply sequenced to estimate repertoire size and the extent of clonotype sharing between individuals. Libraries were prepared and TCR repertoires were sequenced by different laboratories using diverse techniques, in order to increase sequencing depth and limit assay-specific biases. Between about 0.85 and 9.5 billion PBMCs per donor were obtained by leukapheresis.

V and J are truncated by 6 bases and 2 bases respectively, leaving an intervening sequence of 8 bases. From the cysteine through the phenylalanine, the CDR3 covers 12 amino acids. The kept DNA is CDR3 alone, 36 bases in frame from the first base. CDR1 and CDR2, per the germline V gene, are MDHEN and SYDVKM. Study-level results and caveats: Sharing across several donors was observed for about 4.8% of naive CD4, under 4% of naive CD8, over 2% of memory CD4, and around 0.4% of memory CD8 clonotypes. Even with the large sequencing depth, rarefaction of the sorted-subset datasets indicated that sequencing was incomplete. Based on pairwise subsampling, the degree of clonotype sharing among donors was expected to be affected by sequencing depth. Estimated clonotype richness was generally larger for naive than for memory subsets. The small number of donors limited the genetic and exposure-history diversity represented. Clonotypes shared by all four sorted-subset donors showed higher generation probabilities than non-shared clonotypes. Only blood was sampled, and tissue TCR repertoires likely differ from those in blood.

The clonotype was recovered from a man aged 25 to 40 in good health. The rearrangement joined TRBV28 to TRBJ2-7; there is no confident call for the D gene. The sequencing input was memory CD8+ T cells sorted from blood. The cell subset or site label of this sample denotes: CD45RO+ cells pooled with CCR7-negative TemRA cells. The CDR3 loop reads CASSLSTYEQYF. The DNA sequence is TGTGCCAGCAGCCTAAGCACCTACGAGCAGTACTTC.